What follows is one TCR beta chain and its context. Per the germline V gene, CDR1 is SGHNT and CDR2 is YENEEA. The V gene lost 4 bases and the J gene lost 4 bases, with 13 bases spanning the gap. The length of the CDR3 is 15 residues. The data belong to a study of T cells in Graves' hyperthyroidism and ophthalmopathy. There were TCR beta CDR3 regions amplified from RNA transcripts. HTBI primers drove first-round RT-PCR of the TCR CDR3. TCRdb re-called the multiplex PCR reads through MiXCR, storing one row per CDR3 protein. The top ten hold around 17% of the sample, which has about 500,000 distinct CDR3 sequences, approximately 15% seen once. Over 18 months, lack of ophthalmopathy progression marked Graves' hyperthyroidism as stable. Together with thyroid ultrasound, orbital computed tomography, serum thyroxine and TRAb, clinical symptoms were used for diagnoses.

Material for sequencing was blood. The sequence was collected from a woman aged 18-29 years with Graves' hyperthyroidism. This chain joins TRBV11-3 and TRBJ2-2; TRBD2 might be the D (5 bases). The CDR3 loop is CASSSRESPTGELFF. CDR3 bases: TGTGCCAGCAGCTCTCGGGAAAGCCCCACCGGGGAGCTGTTTTTT.